Presented here are 7 T cell receptor beta chains from one specimen sequenced in a study of T-cell reconstitution after alpha-beta-depleted transplantation in children (dated by TCRdb to 2016 to 2018). The treatment or condition label, as the study defines it: allogeneic hematopoietic cell transplantation with graft depleted of TCRalphabeta T cells and CD19 B cells. Preparation of the library involved PCR. The run used an Illumina HiSeq 2500. Molecular barcoding was employed in the preparation of TCR libraries, with unique molecular identifiers being used to normalize TCRbeta repertoire quantification. TCRdb ran its own pipeline on the public reads, namely fastp trimming at Q25 and MiXCR clone calling, and kept in-frame beta chains. Merged by CDR3 protein, the rows form single entries marked with the most common genes and DNA. For this sample the table gives 450,000 to 700,000 distinct CDR3 sequences, of which 25% to 30% were detected only once. Of the sample, about a third is held by the ten largest clones.

The source was PBMCs, collected before TCRalphabeta/CD19-depleted stem cell transplant. These receptor sequences come from a boy under two years old with Wiskott-Aldrich syndrome, due to receive a stem cell transplant.

This clonotype was detected only a few times. The rearrangement joins TRBV11-3 to TRBJ1-2; D is ambiguous. The germline V gene encodes CDR1 SGHNT and CDR2 YENEEA. The CDR3 consists of 14 residues. V was cut by 4 bases and J by 5 bases, with 14 bases left in between. CDR3: CASSSSEGRYGYTF. The CDR3 DNA reads as TGTGCCAGCAGCTCCAGCGAAGGGAGGTATGGCTACACCTTC.

The chain recombines TRBV20-1 with TRBJ1-6, with TRBD1 identical over 8 bases. The CDR3 runs to 11 residues. From germline, CDR1 is DFQATT and CDR2 SNEGSKA (reference sequence). Trimming took 8 bases from V and 13 from J; bases not matched to a gene: 7. CDR3 nucleotides: TGCAGTACTGGACAGGGTTCTCCCCTCCACTTT. It codes for CSTGQGSPLHF.

This clonotype has only a few counts. The chain is built from TRBV29-1 and TRBJ2-1; 13 bases agree with TRBD2. The CDR3 extends over 15 amino acids. The germline CDR1 and CDR2 sequences are SQVTM and ANQGSEA. V was clipped by 2 bases and J by 3 bases; unmatched bases: 1. The CDR3 protein is CSVEWTSGSYNEQFF. The CDR3 DNA reads as TGCAGCGTTGAATGGACTAGCGGGAGCTACAATGAGCAGTTCTTC.

The chain couples TRBV20-1 to TRBJ2-3; no clear D gene. V was cut by 1 base and J by 0 bases, with 8 bases left in between. From germline, CDR1 is DFQATT and CDR2 SNEGSKA (reference sequence). This CDR3 contains 14 residues. For the CDR3, the DNA is TGCAGTGCTAGAGTGCTAACTAGCACAGATACGCAGTATTTT. Protein product: CSARVLTSTDTQYF.

The chain has TRBV5-1 and TRBJ1-6; D uncertain. The CDR3 contains 13 residues. V gave up 0 bases and J gave up 9 bases, with 7 bases separating them. Per germline, CDR1 SGHRS and CDR2 YFSETQ. As DNA, the CDR3 is TGCGCCAGCAGCTTGGGCAGTGTTTCACCCCTCCACTTT. It specifies CASSLGSVSPLHF.

This clonotype has a handful of counts. The rearrangement links TRBV12-3 or TRBV12-4 to TRBJ2-1, with 8 bases that match TRBD2. Trimming removed 6 bases from V and 1 base from J; junction bases left unmatched: 5. CDR3 length: 15 amino acids. CDR3 loop: CASSRVAGSYNEQFF. The CDR3 nucleotides read TGTGCCAGCAGCCGGGTAGCGGGGTCCTACAATGAGCAGTTCTTC.

V gene TRBV12-3 or TRBV12-4 combines with J gene TRBJ2-7; 9 bases agree with TRBD2. The length of the CDR3 is 14 residues. V lost 6 bases to trimming and J lost 3 bases; unmatched junction nucleotides: 6. The CDR3 DNA reads as TGTGCCAGCAGGGGGGAACTAGCGGGCTACGAGCAGTACTTC. It specifies CASRGELAGYEQYF.